The T cell receptor (beta chain) described here comes from a study of Ad26.COV2.S vaccination and SARS-CoV-2 variants. Turning to the study itself: The study gave Ad26.COV2.S intramuscularly, once or twice 56 days apart.

Treatment denoted: roughly 18 received Ad26.COV2.S at low or high dose, single or two shots; five or six received placebo; per-sample allocation not given. Collection of the samples took place on day 63 after the first injection of vaccine or placebo. On this clone: Its antigen remains unknown.

Germline CDR1 is MNHEY and CDR2 is SVGEGT. This CDR3 region has 15 residues. Trimming took 5 bases from V and 3 from J; bases not matched to a gene: 3. Repertoires were generated with immunoSEQ multiplex PCR, while TCRdb's copy carries only in-frame clones and drops some. The sample has approximately 400,000 clones; approximately 81% are singletons. General observations from the study: Analyses of TCR breadth and depth may have underestimated total T cell responses. Participants in the vaccine arm had higher spike-specific TCR breadth; placebo recipients had lower. Spike-specific responses of CD8+ and CD4+ T cells were reported to display substantial breadth after vaccination.

This rearrangement joins TRBV6-2 or TRBV6-3 to TRBJ2-7; TRBD2 agrees at 14 bases. The receptor was derived from a person aged 18-60 years who received the Ad26.COV2.S COVID-19 vaccine or a placebo. Specimen: peripheral blood, collected in a trial of Ad26.COV2.S vaccine versus placebo. This CDR3 reads CASSAGLAGVYEQYF. Written as DNA, the CDR3 is TGTGCCAGCAGTGCGGGACTAGCGGGAGTCTACGAGCAGTACTTC.